Presented here are 2 T cell receptor beta chains from one specimen sequenced in a study of blood T cells in healthy people across ages. Primers used in a second PCR of about 6 to 11 cycles were a sample-barcoded 5' primer and a J-beta primer mix. One entry per CDR3 protein results from TCRdb running MiXCR on the 5' RACE reads. The sample shows a few hundred thousand distinct CDR3 sequences, about 27% of them seen only once. In addition, the sample was reused for a study of T cells of mothers and their children.

Sequencing was done on a sample of blood. The receptors come from a boy between 2 and 10 years old in good health.

V usage is TRBV9 and J usage is TRBJ2-4; D uncertain. Germline lookup yields CDR1 SGDLS and CDR2 YYNGEE. Trimming stripped 1 base from V and 8 bases from J, with 10 bases between. This CDR3 has 13 residues. This CDR3 is CASSVSPVDIQYF. The DNA for the CDR3 is TGTGCCAGCAGCGTATCCCCGGTGGACATTCAGTACTTC.

This clonotype was observed a few times. The chain has TRBV19 and TRBJ2-7; the D is unclear. The CDR3 runs to 16 residues. The germline V and J ends were trimmed by 6 bases and 0 bases, with 18 bases remaining between them. The V gene's germline CDR1 is LNHDA and CDR2 SQIVND (reference sequence). The CDR3 loop reads CASRPNKGWSSYEQYF. The CDR3 DNA reads as TGTGCCAGTAGGCCGAACAAGGGTTGGAGCTCCTACGAGCAGTACTTC.